This record covers a single T cell receptor (beta chain). Its specificity is not known. The sample belongs to a study of blood T cells in healthy people across ages. Study results and limitations: Per million T cells, TCR beta diversity dropped about linearly as age rose.

The second PCR ran roughly 6 to 11 cycles with a sample-barcoded 5' primer and J-beta primers. All samples gave at least 3 million CDR3-containing paired-end reads. TCRdb reanalysed the 5' RACE reads using MiXCR and keeps one entry per CDR3 protein. This table has 650,000 to 1,000,000 distinct CDR3 sequences, around 34% appearing once. CDR3 length equals 11 residues. CDR1 DFQATT and CDR2 SNEGSKA come from the germline V gene (reference sequence). The V and J ends lost 0 bases and 7 bases respectively, with 5 bases between them. This rearrangement joins TRBV20-1 to TRBJ2-3; no reliable D call. The sample consisted of blood. This TCR derives from a man between 18 and 35 years old in good health. The CDR3 coding sequence is TGCAGTGCTAGAGAGGCCCATACGCAGTATTTT. This translates into CSAREAHTQYF.